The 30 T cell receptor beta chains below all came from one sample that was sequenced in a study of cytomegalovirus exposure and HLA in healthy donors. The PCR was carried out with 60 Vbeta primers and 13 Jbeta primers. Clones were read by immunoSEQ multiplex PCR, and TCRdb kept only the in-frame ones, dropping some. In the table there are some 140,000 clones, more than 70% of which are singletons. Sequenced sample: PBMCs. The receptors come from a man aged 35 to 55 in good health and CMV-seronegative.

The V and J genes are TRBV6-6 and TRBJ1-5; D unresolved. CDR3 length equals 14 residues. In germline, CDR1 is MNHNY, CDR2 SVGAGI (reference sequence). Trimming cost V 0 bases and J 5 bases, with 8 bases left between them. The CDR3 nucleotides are TGTGCCAGCAGTTACTCGGCCATCGATCAGCCCCAGCATTTT. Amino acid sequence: CASSYSAIDQPQHF.

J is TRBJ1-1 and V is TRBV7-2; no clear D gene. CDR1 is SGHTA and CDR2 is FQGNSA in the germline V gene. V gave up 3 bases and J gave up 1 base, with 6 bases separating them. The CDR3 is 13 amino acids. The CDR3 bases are TGTGCCAGCAGCTTGACTCAGAACACTGAAGCTTTCTTT. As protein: CASSLTQNTEAFF.

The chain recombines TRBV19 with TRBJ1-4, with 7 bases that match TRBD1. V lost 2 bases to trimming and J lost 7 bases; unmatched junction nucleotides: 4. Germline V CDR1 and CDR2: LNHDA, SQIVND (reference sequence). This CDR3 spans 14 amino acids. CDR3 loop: CASSISTGTEKLFF. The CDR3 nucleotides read TGTGCCAGTAGTATATCGACAGGGACTGAAAAACTGTTTTTT. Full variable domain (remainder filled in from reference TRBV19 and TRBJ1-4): DGGITQSPKYLFRKEGQNVTLSCEQNLNHDAMYWYRQDPGQGLRLIYYSQIVNDFQKGDIAEGYSVSREKKESFPLTVTSAQKNPTAFYLCASSISTGTEKLFFGSGTQLSVL.

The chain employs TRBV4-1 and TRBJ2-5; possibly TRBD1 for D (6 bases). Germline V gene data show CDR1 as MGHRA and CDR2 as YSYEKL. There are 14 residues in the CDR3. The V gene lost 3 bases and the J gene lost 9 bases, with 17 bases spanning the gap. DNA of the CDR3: TGCGCCAGCAGCCAGCCCCTCAGCGCAGGGGCCCAGTACTTC. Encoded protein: CASSQPLSAGAQYF.

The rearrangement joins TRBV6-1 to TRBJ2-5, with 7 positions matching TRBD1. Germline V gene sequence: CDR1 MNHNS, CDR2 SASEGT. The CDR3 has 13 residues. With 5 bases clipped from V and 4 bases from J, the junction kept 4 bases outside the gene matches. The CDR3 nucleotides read TGTGCCAGCAGTAGACAGGGTGGAGAGACCCAGTACTTC. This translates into CASSRQGGETQYF.

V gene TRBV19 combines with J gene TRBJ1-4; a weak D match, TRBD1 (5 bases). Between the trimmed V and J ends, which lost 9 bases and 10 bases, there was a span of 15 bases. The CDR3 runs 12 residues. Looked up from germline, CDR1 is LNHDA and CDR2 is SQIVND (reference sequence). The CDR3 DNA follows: TGTGCCAGCGTCAGGGATTCCGGAAAACTGTTTTTT. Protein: CASVRDSGKLFF.

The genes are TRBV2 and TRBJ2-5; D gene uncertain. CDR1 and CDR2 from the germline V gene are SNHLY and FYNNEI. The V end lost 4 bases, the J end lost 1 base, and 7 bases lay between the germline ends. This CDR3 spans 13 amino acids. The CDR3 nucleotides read TGTGCCAGCAGTGGACATTTCCAAGAGACCCAGTACTTC. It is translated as CASSGHFQETQYF. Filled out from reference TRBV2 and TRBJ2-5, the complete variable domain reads EPEVTQTPSHQVTQMGQEVILRCVPISNHLYFYWYRQILGQKVEFLVSFYNNEISEKSEIFDDQFSVERPDGSNFTLKIRSTKLEDSAMYFCASSGHFQETQYFGPGTRLLVL.

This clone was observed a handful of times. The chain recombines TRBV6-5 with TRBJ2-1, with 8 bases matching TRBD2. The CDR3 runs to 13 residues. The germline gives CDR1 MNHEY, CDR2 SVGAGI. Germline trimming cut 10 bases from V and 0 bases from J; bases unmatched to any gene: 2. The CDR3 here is CATSGGSYNEQFF. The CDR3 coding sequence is TGTGCCACCAGCGGGGGCTCCTACAATGAGCAGTTCTTC.

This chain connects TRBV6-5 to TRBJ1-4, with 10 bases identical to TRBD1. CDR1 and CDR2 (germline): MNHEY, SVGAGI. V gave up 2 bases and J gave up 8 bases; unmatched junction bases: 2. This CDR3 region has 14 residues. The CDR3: CASSYVDRGEKLFF. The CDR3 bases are TGTGCCAGCAGTTACGTGGACAGGGGGGAAAAACTGTTTTTT.

CDR3: CASKRPSTSMNTEAFF. The CDR3, as DNA: TGTGCCAGCAAGCGACCGTCCACATCTATGAACACTGAAGCTTTCTTT. The chain links TRBV13 to TRBJ1-1; D not resolved. Germline lookup yields CDR1 PRHDT and CDR2 FYEKMQ (reference sequence). The CDR3 length is 16 residues. V gave up 7 bases and J gave up 0 bases, with 18 bases separating them.

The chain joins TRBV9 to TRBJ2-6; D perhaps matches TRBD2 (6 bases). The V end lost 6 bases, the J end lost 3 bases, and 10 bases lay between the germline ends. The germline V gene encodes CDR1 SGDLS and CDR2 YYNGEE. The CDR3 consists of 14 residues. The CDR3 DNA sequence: TGTGCCAGCAACCGGGGGAGTGGGGCCAACGTCCTGACTTTC. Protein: CASNRGSGANVLTF.

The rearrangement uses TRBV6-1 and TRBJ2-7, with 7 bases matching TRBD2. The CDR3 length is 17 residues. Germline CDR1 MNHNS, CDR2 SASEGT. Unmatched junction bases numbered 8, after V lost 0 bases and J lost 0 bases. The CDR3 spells CASSEATSSVSSYEQYF. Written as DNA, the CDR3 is TGTGCCAGCAGTGAAGCGACTAGCAGCGTGAGCTCCTACGAGCAGTACTTC.

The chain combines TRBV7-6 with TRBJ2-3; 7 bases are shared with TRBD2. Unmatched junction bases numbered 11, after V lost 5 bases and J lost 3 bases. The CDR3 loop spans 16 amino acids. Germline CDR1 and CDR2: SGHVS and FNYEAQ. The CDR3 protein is CASSRSSGGRTDTQYF. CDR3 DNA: TGTGCCAGCAGCCGCTCTTCGGGGGGTAGGACAGATACGCAGTATTTT.

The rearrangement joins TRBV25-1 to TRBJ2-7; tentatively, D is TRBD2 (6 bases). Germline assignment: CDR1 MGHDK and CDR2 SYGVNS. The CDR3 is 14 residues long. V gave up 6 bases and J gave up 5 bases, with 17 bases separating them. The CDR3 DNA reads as TGTGCCAGCAGCGAAGCGCGGAAGCGGGACGAGCAGTACTTC. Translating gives CASSEARKRDEQYF.

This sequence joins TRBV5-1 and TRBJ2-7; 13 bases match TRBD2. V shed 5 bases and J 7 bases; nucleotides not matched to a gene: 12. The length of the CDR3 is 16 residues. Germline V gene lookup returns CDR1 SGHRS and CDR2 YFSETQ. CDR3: CASRTTGLAGPLEQYF. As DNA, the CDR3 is TGCGCCAGCAGGACCACGGGACTAGCGGGACCCCTGGAGCAGTACTTC.

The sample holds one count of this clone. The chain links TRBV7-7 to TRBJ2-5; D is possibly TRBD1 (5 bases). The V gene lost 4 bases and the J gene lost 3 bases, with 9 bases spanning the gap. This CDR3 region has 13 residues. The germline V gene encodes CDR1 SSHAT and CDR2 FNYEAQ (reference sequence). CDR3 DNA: TGTGCCAGCAGCTATCAGGGAAAAGAGACCCAGTACTTC. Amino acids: CASSYQGKETQYF.

This chain's CDR3 is CASSQDLPGVAGGGSTDTQYF. CDR3 nucleotides: TGCGCCAGCAGCCAAGATTTACCCGGGGTAGCGGGGGGGGGTAGCACAGATACGCAGTATTTT. The rearrangement uses TRBV4-3 and TRBJ2-3, with 11 bases aligning to TRBD2. The V and J ends lost 0 bases and 0 bases, in that order; junction bases with no gene match: 14. Germline CDR1 reads LGHNA; CDR2 reads YSLEER. The CDR3 contains 21 residues.

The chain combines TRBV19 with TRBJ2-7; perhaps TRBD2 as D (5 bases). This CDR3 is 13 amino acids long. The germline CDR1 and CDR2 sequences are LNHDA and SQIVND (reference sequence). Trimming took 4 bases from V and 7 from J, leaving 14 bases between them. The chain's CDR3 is CASSNWGSGEQYF. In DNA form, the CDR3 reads TGTGCCAGTAGTAATTGGGGATCGGGGGAGCAGTACTTC.

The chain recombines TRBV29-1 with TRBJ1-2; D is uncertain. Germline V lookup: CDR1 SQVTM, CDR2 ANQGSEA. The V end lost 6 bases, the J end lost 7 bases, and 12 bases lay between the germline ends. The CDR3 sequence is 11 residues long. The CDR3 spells CSVPTPPGYTF. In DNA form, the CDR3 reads TGCAGCGTCCCTACCCCGCCTGGCTACACCTTC.

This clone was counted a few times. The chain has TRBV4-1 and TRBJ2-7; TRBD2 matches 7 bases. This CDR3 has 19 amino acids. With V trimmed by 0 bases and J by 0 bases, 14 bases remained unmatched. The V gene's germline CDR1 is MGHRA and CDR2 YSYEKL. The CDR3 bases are TGCGCCAGCAGCCAAGATTCGGGACTACACATAACACGCTCCTACGAGCAGTACTTC. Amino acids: CASSQDSGLHITRSYEQYF.

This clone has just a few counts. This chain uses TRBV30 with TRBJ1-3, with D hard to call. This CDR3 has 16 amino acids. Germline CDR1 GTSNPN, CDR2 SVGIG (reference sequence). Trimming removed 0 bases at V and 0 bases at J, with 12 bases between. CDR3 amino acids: CAWSVGGRSSGNTIYF. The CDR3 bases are TGTGCCTGGAGTGTGGGCGGGAGAAGCTCTGGAAACACCATATATTTT.

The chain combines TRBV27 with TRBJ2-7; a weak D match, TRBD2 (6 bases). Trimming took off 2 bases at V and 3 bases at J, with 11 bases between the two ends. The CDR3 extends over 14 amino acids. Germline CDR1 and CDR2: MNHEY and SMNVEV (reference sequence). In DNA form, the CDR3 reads TGTGCCAGCAGTTTACGCGGGGTCTTCTACGAGCAGTACTTC. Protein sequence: CASSLRGVFYEQYF.

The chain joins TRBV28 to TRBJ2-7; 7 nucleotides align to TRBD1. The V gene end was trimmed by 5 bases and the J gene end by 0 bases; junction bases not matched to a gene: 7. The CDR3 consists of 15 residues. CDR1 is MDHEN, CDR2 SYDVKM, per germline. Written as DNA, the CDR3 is TGTGCCAGCAGTCTTCAGACAGGGAGCTCCTACGAGCAGTACTTC. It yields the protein CASSLQTGSSYEQYF.

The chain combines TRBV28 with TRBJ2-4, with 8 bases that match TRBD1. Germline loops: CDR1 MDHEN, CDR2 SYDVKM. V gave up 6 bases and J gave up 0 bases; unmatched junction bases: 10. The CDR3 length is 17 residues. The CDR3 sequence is CASSTTWTGRAKNIQYF. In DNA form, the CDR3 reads TGTGCCAGCAGCACGACGTGGACAGGGAGAGCCAAAAACATTCAGTACTTC.

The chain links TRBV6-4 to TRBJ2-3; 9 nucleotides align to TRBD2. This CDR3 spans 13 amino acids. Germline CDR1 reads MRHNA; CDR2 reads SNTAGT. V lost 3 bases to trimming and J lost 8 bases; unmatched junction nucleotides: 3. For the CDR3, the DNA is TGTGCCAGCAGTGAAGGGACTAGCTCTACGCAGTATTTT. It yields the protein CASSEGTSSTQYF.

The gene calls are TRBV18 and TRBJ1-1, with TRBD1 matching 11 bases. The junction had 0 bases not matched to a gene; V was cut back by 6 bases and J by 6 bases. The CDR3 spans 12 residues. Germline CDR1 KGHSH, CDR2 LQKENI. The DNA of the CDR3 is TGTGCCAGCTCGGGACAGGGGGCTGAAGCTTTCTTT. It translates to CASSGQGAEAFF.

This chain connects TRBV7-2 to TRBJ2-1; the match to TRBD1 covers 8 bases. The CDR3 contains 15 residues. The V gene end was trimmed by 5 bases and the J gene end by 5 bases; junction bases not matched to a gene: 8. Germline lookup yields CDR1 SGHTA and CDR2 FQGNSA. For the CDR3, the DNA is TGTGCCAGCAGCCAACCAGGGGGCCCCGACAATGAGCAGTTCTTC. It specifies CASSQPGGPDNEQFF.

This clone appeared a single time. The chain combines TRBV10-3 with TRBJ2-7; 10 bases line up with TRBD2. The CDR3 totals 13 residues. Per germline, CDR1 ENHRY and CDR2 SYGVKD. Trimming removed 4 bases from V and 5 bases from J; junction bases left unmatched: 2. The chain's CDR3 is CAISVAGGNEQYF. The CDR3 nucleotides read TGTGCCATCAGTGTAGCGGGGGGAAACGAGCAGTACTTC.

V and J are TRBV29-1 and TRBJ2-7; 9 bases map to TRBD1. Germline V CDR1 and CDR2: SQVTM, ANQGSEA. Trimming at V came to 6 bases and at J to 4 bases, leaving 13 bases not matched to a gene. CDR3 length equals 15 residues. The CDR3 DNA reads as TGCAGCGTGACTAATGCCGGGACAGGGAGTTACGAGCAGTACTTC. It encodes CSVTNAGTGSYEQYF.

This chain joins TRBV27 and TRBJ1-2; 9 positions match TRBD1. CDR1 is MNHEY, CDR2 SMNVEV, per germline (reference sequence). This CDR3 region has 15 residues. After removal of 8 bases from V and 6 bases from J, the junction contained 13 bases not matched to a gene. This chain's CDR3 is CASAPHGWDRDGYTF. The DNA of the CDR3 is TGTGCCAGCGCTCCCCACGGATGGGACAGGGATGGCTACACCTTC.